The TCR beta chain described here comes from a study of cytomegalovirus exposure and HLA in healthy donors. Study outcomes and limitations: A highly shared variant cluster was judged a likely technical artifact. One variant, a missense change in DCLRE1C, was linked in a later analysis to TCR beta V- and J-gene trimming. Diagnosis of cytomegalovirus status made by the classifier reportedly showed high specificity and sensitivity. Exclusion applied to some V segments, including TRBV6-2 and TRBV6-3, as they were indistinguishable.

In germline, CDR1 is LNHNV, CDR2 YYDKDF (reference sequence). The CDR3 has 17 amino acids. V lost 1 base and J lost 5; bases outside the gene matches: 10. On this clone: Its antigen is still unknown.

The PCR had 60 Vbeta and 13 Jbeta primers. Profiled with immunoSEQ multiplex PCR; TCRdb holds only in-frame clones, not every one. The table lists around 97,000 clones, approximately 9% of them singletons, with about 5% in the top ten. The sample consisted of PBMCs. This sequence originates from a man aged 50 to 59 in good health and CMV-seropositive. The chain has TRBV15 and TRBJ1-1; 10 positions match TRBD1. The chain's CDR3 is CATSRGSGTGARTEAFF. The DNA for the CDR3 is TGTGCCACCAGCAGAGGTTCCGGGACAGGGGCGCGGACTGAAGCTTTCTTT. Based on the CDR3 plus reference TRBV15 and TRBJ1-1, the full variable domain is DAMVIQNPRYQVTQFGKPVTLSCSQTLNHNVMYWYQQKSSQAPKLLFHYYDKDFNNEADTPDNFQSRRPNTSFCFLDIRSPGLGDTAMYLCATSRGSGTGARTEAFFGQGTRLTVV.